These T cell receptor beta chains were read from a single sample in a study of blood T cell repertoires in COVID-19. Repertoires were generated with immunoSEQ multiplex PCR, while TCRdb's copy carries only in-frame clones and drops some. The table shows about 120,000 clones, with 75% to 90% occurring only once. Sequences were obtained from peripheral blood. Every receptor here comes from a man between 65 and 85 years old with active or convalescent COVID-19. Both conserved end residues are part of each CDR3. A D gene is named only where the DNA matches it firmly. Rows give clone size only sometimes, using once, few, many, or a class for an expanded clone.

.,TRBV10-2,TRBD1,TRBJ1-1,TGCGCCAGCACCATACAGGGGTTCACTGAAGCTTTCTTT,CASTIQGFTEAFF
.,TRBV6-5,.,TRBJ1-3,TGTGCCAGCAGTTACGGACAAGGCCGCTCTGGAAACACCATATATTTT,CASSYGQGRSGNTIYF
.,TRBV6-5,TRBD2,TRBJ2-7,TGTGCCAGCAGTTACGGTAGCGGGCGAAACTACGAGCAGTACTTC,CASSYGSGRNYEQYF
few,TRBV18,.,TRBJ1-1,TGTGCCAGCTCATCAAGTCAAGAGGGTGAAGCTTTCTTT,CASSSSQEGEAFF
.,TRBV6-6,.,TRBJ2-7,TGTGCCAGCAGTCCCCGCCGGGAGCGGATCCTTAAATCGGAAGCCTACGAGCAGTACTTC,CASSPRRERILKSEAYEQYF
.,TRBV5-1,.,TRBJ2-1,TGCGCCAGCAGCCTTAACAGGGAATGGTACAATGAGCAGTTCTTC,CASSLNREWYNEQFF
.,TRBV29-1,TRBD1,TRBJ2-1,TGCAGCGTTGAAGACCGGGGACAGGCTCGGAATGAGCAGTTCTTC,CSVEDRGQARNEQFF
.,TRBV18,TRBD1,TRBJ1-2,TGTGCCAGCTCACCACCGGCGGACAGGAACTATGGCTACACCTTC,CASSPPADRNYGYTF
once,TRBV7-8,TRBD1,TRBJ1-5,TGTGCCAGCAGCTTCGGGACAGGGGGCCATCAGCCCCAGCATTTT,CASSFGTGGHQPQHF
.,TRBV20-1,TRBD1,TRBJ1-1,TGCAGTGCTCAGGGGGACACTGAAGCTTTCTTT,CSAQGDTEAFF
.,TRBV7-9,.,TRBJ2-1,TGTGCCAGCAGTGGCGGGCTTTTTTTCAATGAGCAGTTCTTC,CASSGGLFFNEQFF
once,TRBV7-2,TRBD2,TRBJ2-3,TGTGCCAGCAGCCCCACGGGACTAGCGGGAGGAGGTAGGGATACGCAGTATTTT,CASSPTGLAGGGRDTQYF
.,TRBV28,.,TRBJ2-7,TGTGCCAGCAGAGGACCGGGACTGCGATACGAGCAGTACTTC,CASRGPGLRYEQYF
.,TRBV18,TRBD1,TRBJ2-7,TGTGCCAGCTCACCACCGGGACAGGGCTACGAGCAGTACTTC,CASSPPGQGYEQYF
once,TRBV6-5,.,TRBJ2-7,TGTGCCAGCAGTTATCTCCGGGAGTCTTCCTACGAGCAGTACTTC,CASSYLRESSYEQYF
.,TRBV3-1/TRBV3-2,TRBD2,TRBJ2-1,TGTGCCAGCAGCCCACTCCTAGCGGGGACACCGTTCTTC,CASSPLLAGTPFF
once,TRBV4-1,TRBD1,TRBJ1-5,TGCGCCAGCAGCCAAGATCGGACAGGGGGTCAGCCCCAGCATTTT,CASSQDRTGGQPQHF
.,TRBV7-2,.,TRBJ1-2,TGTGCCAGCAGCTTAGGTCCGGCTTCAAGGGAGGGCTACACCTTC,CASSLGPASREGYTF
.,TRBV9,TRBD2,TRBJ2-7,TGTGCCAGCAGCTTGGAGTGGGGACTAGCGGCAGACGAGCAGTACTTC,CASSLEWGLAADEQYF
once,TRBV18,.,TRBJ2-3,TGTGCCAGCTCACTCCTTCCCGGGGACACAGATACGCAGTATTTT,CASSLLPGDTDTQYF
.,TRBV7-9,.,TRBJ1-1,TGTGCCAGCAGCCTACAGATGAACACTGAAGCTTTCTTT,CASSLQMNTEAFF
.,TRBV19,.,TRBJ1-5,TGTGCCAGTAGTATTTGGGGCCAGGGAGGTCAGCCCCAGCATTTT,CASSIWGQGGQPQHF
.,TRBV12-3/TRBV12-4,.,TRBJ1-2,TGTGCCAGCAGCCTCGACAGTAACTATGGCTACACCTTC,CASSLDSNYGYTF
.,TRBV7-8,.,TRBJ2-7,TGTGCCAGCAGCTTTTCCCCTATCTATTACGAGCAGTACTTC,CASSFSPIYYEQYF
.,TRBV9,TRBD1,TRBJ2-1,TGTGCCAGCAGCGGAAGACAGGGCGGCAATGAGCAGTTCTTC,CASSGRQGGNEQFF
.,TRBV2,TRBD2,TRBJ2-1,TGTGCCAGCAGAGTAGGCGGGAGCTCCTACAATGAGCAGTTCTTC,CASRVGGSSYNEQFF
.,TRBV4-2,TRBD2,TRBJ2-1,TGTGCCAGCAGCCAAGAGGCGGGAGAGGGCTACAATGAGCAGTTCTTC,CASSQEAGEGYNEQFF
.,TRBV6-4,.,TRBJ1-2,TGTGCCAGCAGTGAGAACACACGTACAGGTGTTTGGGGCTACACCTTC,CASSENTRTGVWGYTF
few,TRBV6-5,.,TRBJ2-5,TGTGCCAGCAGTTACCTCGGGACCCAGTACTTC,CASSYLGTQYF
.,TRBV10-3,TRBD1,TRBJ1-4,TGTGCCATCAGCCAGGGGGTTAGTGAAAAACTGTTTTTT,CAISQGVSEKLFF
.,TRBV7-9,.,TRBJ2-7,TGTGCCAGCAGCCCCCAGGCTGGCTACGAGCAGTACTTC,CASSPQAGYEQYF
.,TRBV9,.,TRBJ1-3,TGTGCCAGCAGCGGTACAGGAAACTCTGGAAACACCATATATTTT,CASSGTGNSGNTIYF